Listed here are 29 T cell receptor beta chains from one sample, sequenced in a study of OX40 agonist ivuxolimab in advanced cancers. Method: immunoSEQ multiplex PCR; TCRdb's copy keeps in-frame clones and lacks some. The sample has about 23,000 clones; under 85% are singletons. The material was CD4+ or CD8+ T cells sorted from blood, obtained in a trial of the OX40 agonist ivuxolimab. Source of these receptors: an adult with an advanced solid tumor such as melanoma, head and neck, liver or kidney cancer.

In DNA, the CDR3 is TGTGCCAGCAGCTTCGACAATGAGCAGTTCTTC. Translation gives CASSFDNEQFF. This rearrangement joins TRBV5-5 to TRBJ2-1; D is unresolved. CDR1 and CDR2 (germline): SGHKS, YYEKEE (reference sequence). Trimming removed 2 bases at V and 5 bases at J, with 2 bases between. This CDR3 is built from 11 residues. The full variable domain, completed using reference TRBV5-5 and TRBJ2-1, is DAGVTQSPTHLIKTRGQQVTLRCSPISGHKSVSWYQQVLGQGPQFIFQYYEKEERGRGNFPDRFSARQFPNYSSELNVNALLLGDSALYLCASSFDNEQFFGPGTRLTVL.

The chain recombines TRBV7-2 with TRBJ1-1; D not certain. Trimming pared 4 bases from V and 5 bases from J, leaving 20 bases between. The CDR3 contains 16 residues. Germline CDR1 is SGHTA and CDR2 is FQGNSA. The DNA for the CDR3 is TGTGCCAGCAGCTCGAGTTCTACGGTGCCGGGGACTGAAGCTTTCTTT. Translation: CASSSSSTVPGTEAFF.

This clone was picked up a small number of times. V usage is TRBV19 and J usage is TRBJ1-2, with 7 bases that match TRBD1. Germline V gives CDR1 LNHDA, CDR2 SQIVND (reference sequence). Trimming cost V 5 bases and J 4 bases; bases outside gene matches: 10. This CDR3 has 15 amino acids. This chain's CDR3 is CASSPTGETAYGYTF. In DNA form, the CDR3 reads TGTGCCAGTAGTCCTACAGGGGAAACTGCCTATGGCTACACCTTC. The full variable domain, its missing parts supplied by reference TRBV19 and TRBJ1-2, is DGGITQSPKYLFRKEGQNVTLSCEQNLNHDAMYWYRQDPGQGLRLIYYSQIVNDFQKGDIAEGYSVSREKKESFPLTVTSAQKNPTAFYLCASSPTGETAYGYTFGSGTRLTVV.

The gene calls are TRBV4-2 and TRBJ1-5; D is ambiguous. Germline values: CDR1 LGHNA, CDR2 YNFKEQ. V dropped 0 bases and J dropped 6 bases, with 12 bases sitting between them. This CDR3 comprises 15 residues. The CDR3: CASSQELGWGQPQHF. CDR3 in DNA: TGTGCCAGCAGCCAAGAATTAGGGTGGGGTCAGCCCCAGCATTTT.

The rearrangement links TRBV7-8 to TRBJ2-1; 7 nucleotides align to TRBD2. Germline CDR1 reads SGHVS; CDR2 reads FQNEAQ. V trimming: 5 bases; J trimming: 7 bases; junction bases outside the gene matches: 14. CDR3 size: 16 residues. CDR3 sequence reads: CASSLRVGGGRNEQFF. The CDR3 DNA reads TGTGCCAGCAGCCTACGGGTGGGCGGGGGAAGAAATGAGCAGTTCTTC. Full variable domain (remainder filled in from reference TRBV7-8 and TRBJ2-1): GAGVSQSPRYKVAKRGQDVALRCDPISGHVSLFWYQQALGQGPEFLTYFQNEAQLDKSGLPSDRFFAERPEGSVSTLKIQRTQQEDSAVYLCASSLRVGGGRNEQFFGPGTRLTVL.

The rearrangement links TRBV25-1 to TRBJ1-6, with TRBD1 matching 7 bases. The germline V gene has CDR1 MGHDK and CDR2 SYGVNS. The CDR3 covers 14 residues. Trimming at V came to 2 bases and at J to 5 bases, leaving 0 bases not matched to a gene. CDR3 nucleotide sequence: TGTGCCAGCAGTGAAGGGACAGATAATTCACCCCTCCACTTT. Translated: CASSEGTDNSPLHF.

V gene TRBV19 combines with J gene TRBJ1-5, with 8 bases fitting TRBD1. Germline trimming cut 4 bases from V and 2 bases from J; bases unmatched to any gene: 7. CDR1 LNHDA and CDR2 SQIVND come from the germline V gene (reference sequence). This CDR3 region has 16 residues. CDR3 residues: CASSSRTGRGNQPQHF. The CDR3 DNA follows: TGTGCCAGTAGTAGCCGGACAGGGCGGGGCAATCAGCCCCAGCATTTT.

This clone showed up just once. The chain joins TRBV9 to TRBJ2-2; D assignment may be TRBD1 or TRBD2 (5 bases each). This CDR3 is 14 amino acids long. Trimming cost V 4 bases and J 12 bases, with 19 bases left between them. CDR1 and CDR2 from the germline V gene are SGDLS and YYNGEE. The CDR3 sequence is CASSPPPGDRQLFF. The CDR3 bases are TGTGCCAGCAGCCCCCCCCCTGGGGACCGGCAGCTGTTTTTT.

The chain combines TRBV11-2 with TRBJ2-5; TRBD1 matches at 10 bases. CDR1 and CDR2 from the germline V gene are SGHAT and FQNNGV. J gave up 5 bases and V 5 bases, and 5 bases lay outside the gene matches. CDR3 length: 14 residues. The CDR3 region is CASSIGTGVETQYF. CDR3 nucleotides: TGTGCCAGCAGCATCGGGACAGGGGTTGAGACCCAGTACTTC.

CDR3 sequence reads: CASSLLVVHEQFF. CDR3 bases: TGTGCCAGCAGTTTACTAGTCGTCCATGAGCAGTTCTTC. This sequence joins TRBV28 and TRBJ2-1; D not resolved. The CDR3 is made up of 13 amino acids. Trimming took off 2 bases at V and 8 bases at J, with 10 bases between the two ends. Germline V lookup: CDR1 MDHEN, CDR2 SYDVKM.

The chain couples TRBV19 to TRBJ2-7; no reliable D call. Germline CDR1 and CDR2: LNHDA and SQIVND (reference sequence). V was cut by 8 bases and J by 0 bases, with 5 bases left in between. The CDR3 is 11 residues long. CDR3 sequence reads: CASSGSYEQYF. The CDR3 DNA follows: TGTGCCAGTTCTGGCTCCTACGAGCAGTACTTC.

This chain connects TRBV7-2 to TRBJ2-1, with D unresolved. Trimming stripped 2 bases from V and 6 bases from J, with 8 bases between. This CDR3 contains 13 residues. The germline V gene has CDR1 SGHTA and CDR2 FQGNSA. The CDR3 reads CASSLRVVNEQFF. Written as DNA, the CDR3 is TGTGCCAGCAGCTTACGGGTAGTCAATGAGCAGTTCTTC.

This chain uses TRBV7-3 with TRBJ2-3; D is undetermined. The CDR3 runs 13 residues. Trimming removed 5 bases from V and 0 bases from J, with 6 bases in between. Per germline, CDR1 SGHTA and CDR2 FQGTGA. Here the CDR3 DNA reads TGTGCCAGCAGCCCCTTCAGCACAGATACGCAGTATTTT. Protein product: CASSPFSTDTQYF.

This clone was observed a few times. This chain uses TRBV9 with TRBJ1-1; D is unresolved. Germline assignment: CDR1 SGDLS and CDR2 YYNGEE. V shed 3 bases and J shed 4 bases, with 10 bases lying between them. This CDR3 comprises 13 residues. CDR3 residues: CASSEEFATEAFF. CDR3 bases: TGTGCCAGCAGCGAGGAGTTCGCCACTGAAGCTTTCTTT.

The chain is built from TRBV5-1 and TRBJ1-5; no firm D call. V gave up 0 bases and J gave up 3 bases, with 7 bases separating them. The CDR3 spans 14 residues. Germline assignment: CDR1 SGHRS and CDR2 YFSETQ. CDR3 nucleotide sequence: TGCGCCAGCAGCTTGGAGGGTTTCAATCAGCCCCAGCATTTT. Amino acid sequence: CASSLEGFNQPQHF.

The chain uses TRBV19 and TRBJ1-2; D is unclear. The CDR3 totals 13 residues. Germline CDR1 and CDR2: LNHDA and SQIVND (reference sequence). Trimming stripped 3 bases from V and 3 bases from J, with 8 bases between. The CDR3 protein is CASSIKGHYGYTF. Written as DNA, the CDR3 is TGTGCCAGTAGTATCAAGGGTCACTATGGCTACACCTTC.

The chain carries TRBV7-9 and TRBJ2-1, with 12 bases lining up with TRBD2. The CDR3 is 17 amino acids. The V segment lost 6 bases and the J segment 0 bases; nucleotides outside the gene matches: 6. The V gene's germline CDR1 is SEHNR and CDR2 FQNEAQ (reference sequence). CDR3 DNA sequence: TGTGCCAGCAGTATCGGACTAGCGGGGCCCTCCTACAATGAGCAGTTCTTC. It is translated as CASSIGLAGPSYNEQFF.

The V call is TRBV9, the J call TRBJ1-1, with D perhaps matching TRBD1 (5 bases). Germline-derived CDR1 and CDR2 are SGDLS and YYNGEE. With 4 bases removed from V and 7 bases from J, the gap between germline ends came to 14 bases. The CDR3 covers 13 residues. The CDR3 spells CASSTRGSGEAFF. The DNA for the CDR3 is TGTGCCAGCAGCACGAGGGGATCCGGTGAAGCTTTCTTT. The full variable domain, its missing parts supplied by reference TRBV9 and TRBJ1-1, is DSGVTQTPKHLITATGQRVTLRCSPRSGDLSVYWYQQSLDQGLQFLIQYYNGEERAKGNILERFSAQQFPDLHSELNLSSLELGDSALYFCASSTRGSGEAFFGQGTRLTVV.

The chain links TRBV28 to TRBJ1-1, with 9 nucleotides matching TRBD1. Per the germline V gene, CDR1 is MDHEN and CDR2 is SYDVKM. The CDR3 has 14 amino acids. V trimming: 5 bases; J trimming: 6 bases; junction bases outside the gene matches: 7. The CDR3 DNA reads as TGTGCCAGCAGTCCATGGGACAGGGCCTCTGAAGCTTTCTTT. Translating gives CASSPWDRASEAFF.

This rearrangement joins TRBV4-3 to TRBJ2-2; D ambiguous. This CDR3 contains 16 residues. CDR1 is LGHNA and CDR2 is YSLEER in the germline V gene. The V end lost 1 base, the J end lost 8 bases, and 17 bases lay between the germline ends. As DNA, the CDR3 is TGCGCCAGCAGCCAAGTCGAGGCTAGGGCGCCTGGGGAGCTGTTTTTT. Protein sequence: CASSQVEARAPGELFF.

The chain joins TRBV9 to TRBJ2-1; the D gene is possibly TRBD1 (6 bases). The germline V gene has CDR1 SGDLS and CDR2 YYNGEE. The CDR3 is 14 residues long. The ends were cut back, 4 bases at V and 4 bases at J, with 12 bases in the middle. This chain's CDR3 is CASSTLTGYNEQFF. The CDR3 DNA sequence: TGTGCCAGCAGCACCCTGACAGGATACAATGAGCAGTTCTTC.

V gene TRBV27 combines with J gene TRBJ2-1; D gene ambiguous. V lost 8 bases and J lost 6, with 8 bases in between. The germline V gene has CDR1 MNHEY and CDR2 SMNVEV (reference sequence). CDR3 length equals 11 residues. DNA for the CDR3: TGTGCCAGCCACGACGGCAATGAGCAGTTCTTC. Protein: CASHDGNEQFF.

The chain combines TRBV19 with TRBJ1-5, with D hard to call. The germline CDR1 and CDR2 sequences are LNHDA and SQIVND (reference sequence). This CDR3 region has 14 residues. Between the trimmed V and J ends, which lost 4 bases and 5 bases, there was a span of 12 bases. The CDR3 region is CASSTGLDYQPQHF. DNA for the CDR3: TGTGCCAGTAGTACGGGCCTAGATTATCAGCCCCAGCATTTT.

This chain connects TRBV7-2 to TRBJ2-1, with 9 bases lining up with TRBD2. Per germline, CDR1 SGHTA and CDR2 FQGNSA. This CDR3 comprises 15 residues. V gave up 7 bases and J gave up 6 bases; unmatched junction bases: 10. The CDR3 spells CASNDRRGGVNEQFF. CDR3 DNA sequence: TGTGCCAGCAATGATCGGCGGGGGGGTGTCAATGAGCAGTTCTTC.

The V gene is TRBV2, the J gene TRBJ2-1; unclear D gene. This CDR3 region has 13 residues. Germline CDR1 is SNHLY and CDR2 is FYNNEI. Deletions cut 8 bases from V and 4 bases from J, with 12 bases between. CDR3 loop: CASPSEVYNEQFF. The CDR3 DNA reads TGTGCCAGCCCTTCCGAGGTTTACAATGAGCAGTTCTTC.

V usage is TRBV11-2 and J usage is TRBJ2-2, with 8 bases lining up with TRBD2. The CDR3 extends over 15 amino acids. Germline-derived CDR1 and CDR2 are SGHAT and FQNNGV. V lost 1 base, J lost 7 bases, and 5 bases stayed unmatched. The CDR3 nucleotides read TGTGCCAGCAGCTTAGCGGGGGGGCTGATCGGGGAGCTGTTTTTT. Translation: CASSLAGGLIGELFF.

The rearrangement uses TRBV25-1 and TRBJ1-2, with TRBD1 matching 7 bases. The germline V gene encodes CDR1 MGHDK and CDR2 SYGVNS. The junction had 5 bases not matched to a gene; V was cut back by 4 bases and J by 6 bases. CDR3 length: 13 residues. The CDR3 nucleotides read TGTGCCAGCAGTGCCTCCGGGACAGATGGCTACACCTTC. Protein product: CASSASGTDGYTF.

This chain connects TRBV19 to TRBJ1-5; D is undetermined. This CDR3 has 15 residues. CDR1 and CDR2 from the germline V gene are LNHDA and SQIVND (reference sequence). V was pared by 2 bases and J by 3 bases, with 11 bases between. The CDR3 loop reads CASSIWVSNNQPQHF. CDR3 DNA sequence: TGTGCCAGTAGTATATGGGTTTCCAACAATCAGCCCCAGCATTTT.

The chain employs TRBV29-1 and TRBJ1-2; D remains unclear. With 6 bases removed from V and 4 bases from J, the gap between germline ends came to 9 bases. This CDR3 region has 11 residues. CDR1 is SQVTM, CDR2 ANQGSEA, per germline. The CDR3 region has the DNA TGCAGCGTGGAGGATCGCTATGGCTACACCTTC. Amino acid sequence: CSVEDRYGYTF.